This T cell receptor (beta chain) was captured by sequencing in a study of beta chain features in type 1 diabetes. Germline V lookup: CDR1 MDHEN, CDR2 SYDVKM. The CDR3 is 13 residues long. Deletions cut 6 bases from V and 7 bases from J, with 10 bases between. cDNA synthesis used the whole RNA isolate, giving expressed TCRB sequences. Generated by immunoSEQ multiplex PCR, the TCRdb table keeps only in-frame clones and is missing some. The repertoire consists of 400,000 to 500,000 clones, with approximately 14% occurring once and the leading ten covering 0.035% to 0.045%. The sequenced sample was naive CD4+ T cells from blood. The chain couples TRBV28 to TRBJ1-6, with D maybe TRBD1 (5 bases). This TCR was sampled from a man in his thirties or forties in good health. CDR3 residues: CASRGVYNSPLHF. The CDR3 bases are TGTGCCAGCAGGGGGGTTTACAATTCACCCCTCCACTTT.